The rows below give T cell receptor beta chains drawn from one sample of a study of radiotherapy plus CTLA-4 blockade in lung cancer. Sequenced by immunoSEQ multiplex PCR; TCRdb stores in-frame clones only, minus some. Of approximately 90,000 clones listed, about 83% were seen once; the top ten hold roughly 0.84%. Material: peripheral blood, obtained from a patient treated with radiotherapy plus ipilimumab. The source of these receptors is a human donor with non-small cell lung cancer who had stable disease on radiotherapy plus ipilimumab. Both conserved end residues are part of each CDR3. Each record gives: CDR3 protein, CDR3 length, J gene, clone size, V gene. Part of the rows lack a size; the others show once, few, many or a class for expanded clones.

cdr3_aa: CAISEWGQNTEAFF
cdr3_length: 14
j_call: TRBJ1-1
clone_size: -
v_call: TRBV10-3

cdr3_aa: CASSSTPNTEAFF
cdr3_length: 13
j_call: TRBJ1-1
clone_size: -
v_call: TRBV5-4

cdr3_aa: CASSNYEQYF
cdr3_length: 10
j_call: TRBJ2-7
clone_size: -
v_call: TRBV25-1

cdr3_aa: CASSLMADTYEQYF
cdr3_length: 14
j_call: TRBJ2-7
clone_size: -
v_call: TRBV28

cdr3_aa: CASSLEGGNTGELFF
cdr3_length: 15
j_call: TRBJ2-2
clone_size: -
v_call: TRBV5-1

cdr3_aa: CASSNGQGANEQFF
cdr3_length: 14
j_call: TRBJ2-1
clone_size: -
v_call: TRBV9

cdr3_aa: CASSDPGSQYF
cdr3_length: 11
j_call: TRBJ2-3
clone_size: -
v_call: TRBV6-5

cdr3_aa: CASSAGQTYEQYF
cdr3_length: 13
j_call: TRBJ2-7
clone_size: -
v_call: TRBV5-1

cdr3_aa: CASSRRGTGNTIYF
cdr3_length: 14
j_call: TRBJ1-3
clone_size: -
v_call: TRBV19

cdr3_aa: CASSLSGGNTIYF
cdr3_length: 13
j_call: TRBJ1-3
clone_size: -
v_call: TRBV6-5

cdr3_aa: CASSVPSGGGDLTF
cdr3_length: 14
j_call: TRBJ2-6
clone_size: few
v_call: TRBV9

cdr3_aa: CASSLQSLAYNEQFF
cdr3_length: 15
j_call: TRBJ2-1
clone_size: -
v_call: TRBV7-3

cdr3_aa: CASGFRDNEQFF
cdr3_length: 12
j_call: TRBJ2-1
clone_size: few
v_call: TRBV5-5

cdr3_aa: CASIDSNRIYGYTF
cdr3_length: 14
j_call: TRBJ1-2
clone_size: -
v_call: TRBV7-9

cdr3_aa: CASSLSRVSPLHF
cdr3_length: 13
j_call: TRBJ1-6
clone_size: -
v_call: TRBV27

cdr3_aa: CSVEGPDSYGYTF
cdr3_length: 13
j_call: TRBJ1-2
clone_size: once
v_call: TRBV29-1

cdr3_aa: CASSPPAGSYEQYF
cdr3_length: 14
j_call: TRBJ2-7
clone_size: few
v_call: TRBV18

cdr3_aa: CASSRERSGDTQYF
cdr3_length: 14
j_call: TRBJ2-3
clone_size: -
v_call: TRBV6-4

cdr3_aa: CASSSGTGQPQHF
cdr3_length: 13
j_call: TRBJ1-5
clone_size: -
v_call: TRBV28

cdr3_aa: CASRPRGSGPTGELFF
cdr3_length: 16
j_call: TRBJ2-2
clone_size: -
v_call: TRBV7-8

cdr3_aa: CASSYGASTDTQYF
cdr3_length: 14
j_call: TRBJ2-3
clone_size: -
v_call: TRBV5-1

cdr3_aa: CASSQGLAGYEQYF
cdr3_length: 14
j_call: TRBJ2-7
clone_size: -
v_call: TRBV7-6

cdr3_aa: CASSEAPGASTEAFF
cdr3_length: 15
j_call: TRBJ1-1
clone_size: -
v_call: TRBV6-1